A selection of T cell receptor beta chains follows, all from one sample in a study of identical twins. TCRdb analysed the 5' RACE reads with MiXCR anew, one entry per CDR3 protein. The sample includes 600,000 to 850,000 distinct CDR3 sequences, 18% of them seen just once. The same specimen was also included in a second study, on T cells expressing NK-cell markers.

The sequencing sample was made of PBMCs. Receptor source: a woman between 18 and 29 years old in good health. Both conserved end residues are part of each CDR3. A D gene is named only where the DNA matches it firmly. Not every row has a clone size; where given, it reads once, few, many or a size class.

>TRBJ2-5|11|-|TRBV28|few
CASSLREGQYF
TGTGCCAGCAGTTTAAGAGAAGGCCAGTACTTC
>TRBJ2-7|15|TRBD2|TRBV7-2|few
CASSLTRLAGKEQYF
TGTGCCAGCAGCTTAACCCGACTAGCGGGGAAGGAGCAGTACTTC
>TRBJ1-4|14|-|TRBV11-2|few
CASTQNRNNEKLFF
TGTGCCAGCACCCAAAACCGGAATAATGAAAAACTGTTTTTT
>TRBJ1-5|14|-|TRBV2|few
CASSGVSYNQPQHF
TGTGCCAGCAGTGGGGTCAGTTACAATCAGCCCCAGCATTTT
>TRBJ2-1|13|TRBD2|TRBV12-3/TRBV12-4|few
CASTLAGDPGVVF
TGTGCCAGCACTTTAGCGGGGGACCCGGGCGTGGTCTTC
>TRBJ2-7|14|TRBD1|TRBV9|-
CASSATGDAYEQYF
TGTGCCAGCAGCGCCACAGGGGACGCCTACGAGCAGTACTTC
>TRBJ1-4|13|TRBD1|TRBV20-1|-
CSAADRVQEKLFF
TGCAGTGCTGCCGACAGGGTGCAGGAAAAACTGTTTTTT
>TRBJ2-7|15|TRBD1|TRBV12-3/TRBV12-4|-
CASRSGQALDYEQYF
TGTGCCAGCAGGTCTGGACAGGCGCTCGACTACGAGCAGTACTTC
>TRBJ2-3|16|TRBD2|TRBV6-2/TRBV6-3|-
CASSPATSGRRNTQYF
TGTGCCAGCAGCCCCGCGACTAGCGGGAGAAGAAATACGCAGTATTTT
>TRBJ1-2|15|-|TRBV7-9|few
CASSLGTEANYGYTF
TGTGCCAGCAGCTTAGGGACAGAAGCTAACTATGGCTACACCTTC
>TRBJ2-3|17|TRBD2|TRBV7-2|many
CASSPRSPGTSGNTQYF
TGTGCCAGCAGCCCCCGCTCGCCAGGGACTAGCGGGAATACGCAGTATTTT
>TRBJ2-7|13|-|TRBV20-1|-
CSAQDAHSYEQYF
TGCAGTGCGCAAGACGCTCACTCCTACGAGCAGTACTTC
>TRBJ2-2|18|TRBD2|TRBV5-8|few
CASSFGRVRGGNTGELFF
TGTGCCAGCAGCTTTGGCCGCGTTCGGGGGGGCAACACCGGGGAGCTGTTTTTT
>TRBJ2-6|13|-|TRBV20-1|few
CSARLVGANVLTF
TGCAGTGCTAGACTAGTAGGGGCCAACGTCCTGACTTTC
>TRBJ1-1|11|-|TRBV12-3/TRBV12-4|few
CASTPGTEAFF
TGTGCCAGCACCCCGGGGACTGAAGCTTTCTTT
>TRBJ2-3|18|-|TRBV6-2/TRBV6-3|-
CAVGGFIAGAWSTDTQYF
TGTGCCGTAGGAGGATTCATCGCAGGGGCGTGGAGCACAGATACGCAGTATTTT
>TRBJ1-5|13|-|TRBV12-3/TRBV12-4|few
CASSLSGDGPQHF
TGTGCCAGCAGTTTATCGGGGGACGGGCCCCAGCATTTT
>TRBJ1-2|14|TRBD1|TRBV7-9|-
CASSSADRPSGYTF
TGTGCCAGCAGCTCGGCGGACAGGCCCTCTGGCTACACCTTC
>TRBJ2-3|17|-|TRBV6-1|-
CASSEVPTGPRTDTQYF
TGTGCCAGCAGTGAAGTGCCCACGGGACCGCGCACAGATACGCAGTATTTT
>TRBJ2-1|17|-|TRBV12-3/TRBV12-4|-
CASSSLRGLRSYNEQFF
TGTGCCAGCAGTTCTCTTCGGGGGCTGCGGTCCTACAATGAGCAGTTCTTC
>TRBJ2-1|14|TRBD1|TRBV29-1|few
CSVEDRGLGNEQFF
TGCAGCGTTGAAGACAGGGGGCTGGGCAATGAGCAGTTCTTC
>TRBJ2-7|13|TRBD1|TRBV6-1|few
CASSDRGPGEQYF
TGTGCCAGCAGTGACAGGGGGCCGGGCGAGCAGTACTTC
>TRBJ1-1|15|TRBD1|TRBV12-3/TRBV12-4|-
CASILGGQGHTEAFF
TGTGCCAGCATCCTTGGGGGACAGGGGCACACTGAAGCTTTCTTT
>TRBJ2-7|13|TRBD2|TRBV3-1|-
CASSKRGLYEQYF
TGTGCCAGCAGCAAGCGGGGACTCTACGAGCAGTACTTC
>TRBJ2-1|13|-|TRBV6-1|few
CASSVSAFNEQFF
TGTGCCAGCAGTGTATCCGCCTTCAATGAGCAGTTCTTC
>TRBJ1-2|12|TRBD1|TRBV2|few
CASSDQGAGYTF
TGTGCCAGCAGTGATCAGGGGGCTGGCTACACCTTC
>TRBJ1-2|19|TRBD1|TRBV6-5|-
CASSYSPATKGARNVGYTF
TGTGCCAGCAGTTACTCCCCTGCTACAAAGGGGGCCCGGAATGTTGGCTACACCTTC
>TRBJ2-5|16|-|TRBV24-1|-
CATSASTGEGEETQYF
TGTGCCACCAGTGCATCAACAGGGGAGGGAGAGGAGACCCAGTACTTC
>TRBJ2-3|15|-|TRBV29-1|-
CSVGWGIGPGDTQYF
TGCAGCGTTGGTTGGGGAATAGGTCCAGGAGATACGCAGTATTTT
>TRBJ2-1|11|-|TRBV29-1|-
CSVVFMGEQFF
TGCAGCGTTGTATTCATGGGTGAGCAGTTCTTC
>TRBJ2-7|15|-|TRBV28|-
CASSLAKSPYYEQYF
TGTGCCAGCAGTTTAGCGAAATCTCCCTACTACGAGCAGTACTTC
>TRBJ1-6|16|-|TRBV20-1|-
CSASRGGSSYNSPLHF
TGCAGTGCTAGCCGGGGCGGTAGCTCCTATAATTCACCCCTCCACTTT
>TRBJ1-2|15|-|TRBV6-2/TRBV6-3|few
CASSYGPTGVNGYTF
TGTGCCAGCAGTTACGGGCCTACAGGAGTAAACGGCTACACCTTC
>TRBJ2-7|14|-|TRBV10-3|-
CAIRREGGSYEQYF
TGTGCCATCAGGAGGGAGGGGGGCTCCTACGAGCAGTACTTC